This TCR beta chain comes out of a study of naive and memory T cell subsets. A UMI-containing oligonucleotide was joined by 3' ligation to the TCR cDNA template. RNA was extracted from roughly 2.6 ml of whole blood of healthy adults. This clonotype showed up many times. Its antigen is as yet unknown. Amplification of ligated cDNA took four PCR rounds with SP2 and nested alpha and beta constant primers. Alpha and beta constant region primers primed reverse transcription for blood and skin samples. TCRdb reanalysed the 5' RACE reads using MiXCR and keeps one entry per CDR3 protein. The table includes around 48,000 distinct CDR3 sequences, over 3.5% detected once. The study, taken as a whole, reports: The RNA method is potentially sensitive to activation and differentiation changes.

Germline CDR1 MDHEN, CDR2 SYDVKM. The CDR3 has 17 residues. Trimming removed 2 bases at V and 4 bases at J, with 18 bases between. The chain links TRBV28 to TRBJ1-5, with D maybe TRBD1 (5 bases). The origin of this receptor is a female donor in good health. The CDR3 DNA reads as TGTGCCAGCAGTTTAGTCGGAGGGGCGGAGATTAATCAGCCCCAGCATTTT. Residues: CASSLVGGAEINQPQHF. The full variable domain, its missing parts supplied by reference TRBV28 and TRBJ1-5, is DVKVTQSSRYLVKRTGEKVFLECVQDMDHENMFWYRQDPGLGLRLIYFSYDVKMKEKGDIPEGYSVSREKKERFSLILESASTNQTSMYLCASSLVGGAEINQPQHFGDGTRLSIL.